This entry describes one T cell receptor (beta chain). The data were produced by immunoSEQ multiplex PCR, yet TCRdb's version contains in-frame clones alone and is incomplete. The table lists some 1.5 million clones, roughly 96% of them singletons. The length of the CDR3 is 16 residues. Germline CDR1 and CDR2: MGHDK and SYGVNS. V was clipped by 0 bases and J by 4 bases; unmatched bases: 5. The data originate from a study of shared clonotypes between healthy human individuals. Each donor was a Caucasian adult residing in Nashville, Tennessee. Sequences were obtained from naive CD4+ T cells sorted from blood. Subset reported: CD45RA+ positively selected. The V gene is TRBV25-1, the J gene TRBJ2-2; 7 bases map to TRBD1. The TCR comes from a man younger than 40 in good health. Here the CDR3 DNA reads TGTGCCAGCAGTGAATACGGGGCAGGGGGCACCGGGGAGCTGTTTTTT. Residues: CASSEYGAGGTGELFF. Full variable domain (missing parts from reference TRBV25-1 and TRBJ2-2): EADIYQTPRYLVIGTGKKITLECSQTMGHDKMYWYQQDPGMELHLIHYSYGVNSTEKGDLSSESTVSRIRTEHFPLTLESARPSHTSQYLCASSEYGAGGTGELFFGEGSRLTVL.